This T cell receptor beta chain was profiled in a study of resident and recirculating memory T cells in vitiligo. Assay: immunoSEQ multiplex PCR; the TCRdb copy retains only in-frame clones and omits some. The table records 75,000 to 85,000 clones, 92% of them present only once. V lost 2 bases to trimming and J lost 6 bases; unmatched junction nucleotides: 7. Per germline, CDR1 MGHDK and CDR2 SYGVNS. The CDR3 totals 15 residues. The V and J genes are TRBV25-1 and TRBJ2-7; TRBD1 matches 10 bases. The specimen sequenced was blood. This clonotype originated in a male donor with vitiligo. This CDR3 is CASSEVGTGAGEQYF. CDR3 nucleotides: TGTGCCAGCAGTGAAGTAGGGACAGGGGCGGGCGAGCAGTACTTC.